This is a list of T cell receptor beta chains from one sample in a study of technical replicates of blood from four donors. The table came from immunoSEQ multiplex PCR; TCRdb's copy has only in-frame clones and leaves some out. The data hold approximately 84,000 clones, with 95% to 98% observed a single time. Sequencing input: T cells isolated from PBMCs. Source of these receptors: a human donor in good health. Each CDR3 is given with its conserved first and last residue. Each record gives: V gene, J gene, D gene, clone size, CDR3 DNA, CDR3 protein. A D gene is named only where the DNA matches it firmly. Size values are once, few and many counts, or a class for expanded clones, and some rows have none.

v_gene: TRBV6-5; j_gene: TRBJ2-1; d_gene: NA; abundance: NA; CDR3nt: TGTGCCAGCAGCGCTTCCTACGTGTCCTACAATGAGCAGTTCTTC; CDR3aa: CASSASYVSYNEQFF
v_gene: TRBV5-1; j_gene: TRBJ1-2; d_gene: TRBD1; abundance: NA; CDR3nt: TGCGCCAGCAGCTCGGGACAGGGAGCTAACTATGGCTACACCTTC; CDR3aa: CASSSGQGANYGYTF
v_gene: TRBV4-2; j_gene: TRBJ2-7; d_gene: NA; abundance: NA; CDR3nt: TGTGCCAGCAGCCCCATATCAGGCGCCCGAGTCTACGAGCAGTACTTC; CDR3aa: CASSPISGARVYEQYF
v_gene: TRBV5-1; j_gene: TRBJ2-1; d_gene: NA; abundance: NA; CDR3nt: TGCGCCAGCAGCTATAGACAGGATCAGTACAATGAGCAGTTCTTC; CDR3aa: CASSYRQDQYNEQFF
v_gene: TRBV13; j_gene: TRBJ2-1; d_gene: NA; abundance: once; CDR3nt: TGTGCCAGCAGCCCGCGACTAGTTCGGGATGAGCAGTTCTTC; CDR3aa: CASSPRLVRDEQFF
v_gene: TRBV5-1; j_gene: TRBJ2-1; d_gene: TRBD2; abundance: NA; CDR3nt: TGCGCCAGCAGCTGGGGACTAGCCTTCAACAATGAGCAGTTCTTC; CDR3aa: CASSWGLAFNNEQFF
v_gene: TRBV10-2; j_gene: TRBJ1-2; d_gene: NA; abundance: NA; CDR3nt: TGCGCCAGCAGTGAGTCGGCCCAGGCCCGCTATGGCTACACCTTC; CDR3aa: CASSESAQARYGYTF
v_gene: TRBV6-6; j_gene: TRBJ1-1; d_gene: NA; abundance: NA; CDR3nt: TGTGCCAGCAGTTCGGGACTCTACACTGAAGCTTTCTTT; CDR3aa: CASSSGLYTEAFF
v_gene: TRBV6-5; j_gene: TRBJ1-2; d_gene: TRBD1; abundance: NA; CDR3nt: TGTGCCAGCAGTTACTCGACAGGGGCGGGCTACACCTTC; CDR3aa: CASSYSTGAGYTF
v_gene: TRBV4-1; j_gene: TRBJ1-4; d_gene: TRBD1; abundance: NA; CDR3nt: TGCGCCAGCAGTTTGACGCAGGGGGCAAAAGGGACTAATGAAAAACTGTTTTTT; CDR3aa: CASSLTQGAKGTNEKLFF
v_gene: TRBV5-1; j_gene: TRBJ1-4; d_gene: TRBD1; abundance: NA; CDR3nt: TGCGCCAGCAGCGAGACAGGGGGGATGGATGAAAAACTGTTTTTT; CDR3aa: CASSETGGMDEKLFF
v_gene: TRBV19; j_gene: TRBJ1-4; d_gene: NA; abundance: NA; CDR3nt: TGTGCCAGTAGTCCAGGACAATGGGATGAAAAACTGTTTTTT; CDR3aa: CASSPGQWDEKLFF
v_gene: TRBV29-1; j_gene: TRBJ2-4; d_gene: TRBD2; abundance: NA; CDR3nt: TGCAGCGTTGAAGATCGGGGGTGGGCGGGAGAGAGGGCGGGCAAAAACATTCAGTACTTC; CDR3aa: CSVEDRGWAGERAGKNIQYF
v_gene: TRBV9; j_gene: TRBJ2-7; d_gene: TRBD2; abundance: NA; CDR3nt: TGTGCCAGCAGCCCTCACCCGGGACTAGCGTTCGAGCAGTACTTC; CDR3aa: CASSPHPGLAFEQYF
v_gene: TRBV10-3; j_gene: TRBJ1-2; d_gene: TRBD1; abundance: NA; CDR3nt: TGTGCCATCAGTGAGCAAGGGACAGGGGGTCATGGCTACACCTTC; CDR3aa: CAISEQGTGGHGYTF
v_gene: TRBV25-1; j_gene: TRBJ2-3; d_gene: TRBD2; abundance: NA; CDR3nt: TGTGCCAGCAGTGACCGTCGGAAGCGGGGGGGCGGGATAGATACGCAGTATTTT; CDR3aa: CASSDRRKRGGGIDTQYF
v_gene: TRBV4-1; j_gene: TRBJ2-3; d_gene: NA; abundance: NA; CDR3nt: TGCGCCAGCAGCCAAGAGCCCGGTTTTCCCACAGATACGCAGTATTTT; CDR3aa: CASSQEPGFPTDTQYF
v_gene: TRBV27; j_gene: TRBJ2-5; d_gene: TRBD2; abundance: NA; CDR3nt: TGTGCCAGCAGTTTATCGGCTAGCGGGGGGCCCGGGACCCAGTACTTC; CDR3aa: CASSLSASGGPGTQYF
v_gene: TRBV27; j_gene: TRBJ2-7; d_gene: NA; abundance: NA; CDR3nt: TGTGCCAGCAGCCTCAGGGGGAGGTCCTACGAGCAGTACTTC; CDR3aa: CASSLRGRSYEQYF
v_gene: TRBV30; j_gene: TRBJ1-4; d_gene: TRBD1; abundance: NA; CDR3nt: TGTGCCTTCAGTGGACAGGGTAATGAAAAACTGTTTTTT; CDR3aa: CAFSGQGNEKLFF
v_gene: TRBV10-3; j_gene: TRBJ1-5; d_gene: NA; abundance: once; CDR3nt: TGTGCCATAATCCGACAGGCGCCAAAGTGGTTAGCTAGTAGCAATCAGCCCCAGCATTTT; CDR3aa: CAIIRQAPKWLASSNQPQHF
v_gene: TRBV11-3; j_gene: TRBJ1-2; d_gene: NA; abundance: NA; CDR3nt: TGTGCCAGCAGCTTACAGGGCGTCTATGGCTACACCTTC; CDR3aa: CASSLQGVYGYTF
v_gene: TRBV18; j_gene: TRBJ2-7; d_gene: NA; abundance: NA; CDR3nt: TGTGCCAGCTCACCGGCGGGGGCCCACTACGAGCAGTACTTC; CDR3aa: CASSPAGAHYEQYF
v_gene: TRBV2; j_gene: TRBJ2-7; d_gene: TRBD1; abundance: NA; CDR3nt: TGTGCCAGCAGTAACGGACAGGGCGGCGAGCAGTACTTC; CDR3aa: CASSNGQGGEQYF
v_gene: TRBV19; j_gene: TRBJ1-1; d_gene: NA; abundance: NA; CDR3nt: TGTGCCAGTAGTATAGATCTTCAACAGGCGATGAACACTGAAGCTTTCTTT; CDR3aa: CASSIDLQQAMNTEAFF
v_gene: TRBV11-2; j_gene: TRBJ2-7; d_gene: NA; abundance: NA; CDR3nt: TGTGCCAGCAGCTTAGATTTGGGGTCTGGAGGGACCTACGAGCAGTACTTC; CDR3aa: CASSLDLGSGGTYEQYF
v_gene: TRBV18; j_gene: TRBJ1-5; d_gene: TRBD1; abundance: NA; CDR3nt: TGTGCCAGCTCGCCAGGACAGGTCTATAGCAATCAGCCCCAGCATTTT; CDR3aa: CASSPGQVYSNQPQHF
v_gene: TRBV5-4; j_gene: TRBJ2-3; d_gene: NA; abundance: NA; CDR3nt: TGTGCCAGCAGCTTGCTACGAAGGGAGGCAGATACGCAGTATTTT; CDR3aa: CASSLLRREADTQYF
v_gene: TRBV27; j_gene: TRBJ2-7; d_gene: NA; abundance: NA; CDR3nt: TGTGCCAGCAGTTCCTCACTCTCCTACGAGCAGTACTTC; CDR3aa: CASSSSLSYEQYF
v_gene: TRBV7-9; j_gene: TRBJ1-4; d_gene: TRBD1; abundance: NA; CDR3nt: TGTGCCAGCAGTCCTCACGCGGACAGGGGAGAAAAACTGTTTTTT; CDR3aa: CASSPHADRGEKLFF
v_gene: TRBV7-9; j_gene: TRBJ2-4; d_gene: NA; abundance: NA; CDR3nt: TGTGCCAGCAGCTTTCGAGGGGGGGACTATAACATTCAGTACTTC; CDR3aa: CASSFRGGDYNIQYF
v_gene: TRBV7-8; j_gene: TRBJ2-1; d_gene: NA; abundance: NA; CDR3nt: TGTGCCAGCAGCCTGAGACAATACAATGAGCAGTTCTTC; CDR3aa: CASSLRQYNEQFF
v_gene: TRBV27; j_gene: TRBJ2-1; d_gene: TRBD2; abundance: NA; CDR3nt: TGTGCCAGCAAGGGCGGGGGGCCGCTGATACACAATGAGCAGTTCTTC; CDR3aa: CASKGGGPLIHNEQFF
v_gene: TRBV2; j_gene: TRBJ1-2; d_gene: TRBD1; abundance: NA; CDR3nt: TGTGCCAGCAGTGCCAGGGGGAAAGACTTTAACTATGGCTACACCTTC; CDR3aa: CASSARGKDFNYGYTF
v_gene: TRBV4-2; j_gene: TRBJ2-3; d_gene: TRBD2; abundance: NA; CDR3nt: TGTGCCAGCAGCCAGGAAGAGCGGGGGGGCCTAGATACGCAGTATTTT; CDR3aa: CASSQEERGGLDTQYF
v_gene: TRBV4-1; j_gene: TRBJ2-7; d_gene: TRBD1; abundance: NA; CDR3nt: TGCGCCAGCAGCCATCCGGGACAGGGGGTCCACGAGCAGTACTTC; CDR3aa: CASSHPGQGVHEQYF
v_gene: TRBV10-3; j_gene: TRBJ2-2; d_gene: TRBD1; abundance: NA; CDR3nt: TGTGCCATCAGTGAGAAGGACAGGGATAAACCCACCGGGGAGCTGTTTTTT; CDR3aa: CAISEKDRDKPTGELFF
v_gene: TRBV7-9; j_gene: TRBJ1-5; d_gene: NA; abundance: NA; CDR3nt: TGTGCCAGCAGCTTAGGAGGCCTGCCCCAGCATTTT; CDR3aa: CASSLGGLPQHF
v_gene: TRBV29-1; j_gene: TRBJ2-7; d_gene: TRBD1; abundance: NA; CDR3nt: TGCAGCGGGGGACAGGGCGGATCCGAGCAGTACTTC; CDR3aa: CSGGQGGSEQYF
v_gene: TRBV7-2; j_gene: TRBJ1-6; d_gene: NA; abundance: once; CDR3nt: TGTGCCAGCAGCTTAACGGTGCTGAGCAATTCACCCCTCCACTTT; CDR3aa: CASSLTVLSNSPLHF
v_gene: TRBV11-3; j_gene: TRBJ1-4; d_gene: NA; abundance: NA; CDR3nt: TGTGCCAGCAGCTCCTCCATTGGGGCAAGTGCAACTAATGAAAAACTGTTTTTT; CDR3aa: CASSSSIGASATNEKLFF
v_gene: TRBV29-1; j_gene: TRBJ2-1; d_gene: TRBD1; abundance: once; CDR3nt: TGCAGCGTCGACCGACAGGGGGCAGTTGAGCAGTTCTTC; CDR3aa: CSVDRQGAVEQFF
v_gene: TRBV28; j_gene: TRBJ1-5; d_gene: NA; abundance: NA; CDR3nt: TGTGCCAGCAGTTTTGATTTCGGTAGCAATCAGCCCCAGCATTTT; CDR3aa: CASSFDFGSNQPQHF
v_gene: TRBV18; j_gene: TRBJ2-3; d_gene: NA; abundance: NA; CDR3nt: TGTGCCAGCTCACCACAACGACAGTTCGATACGCAGTATTTT; CDR3aa: CASSPQRQFDTQYF
v_gene: TRBV28; j_gene: TRBJ1-4; d_gene: TRBD1; abundance: NA; CDR3nt: TGTGCCAGCAGTTCGGGACAGGCAACTAATGAAAAACTGTTTTTT; CDR3aa: CASSSGQATNEKLFF
v_gene: TRBV7-9; j_gene: TRBJ1-4; d_gene: TRBD1; abundance: NA; CDR3nt: TGTGCCAGCAGCATGGGACAGGGGAATGAAAAACTGTTTTTT; CDR3aa: CASSMGQGNEKLFF
v_gene: TRBV29-1; j_gene: TRBJ1-2; d_gene: NA; abundance: NA; CDR3nt: TGCAGCGTAGGAGCTACGTATGGCTACACCTTC; CDR3aa: CSVGATYGYTF
v_gene: TRBV15; j_gene: TRBJ2-7; d_gene: NA; abundance: NA; CDR3nt: TGTGCCACCAGCAGAGGGACTTCTGGAGAGCAGTACTTC; CDR3aa: CATSRGTSGEQYF
v_gene: TRBV6-5; j_gene: TRBJ1-1; d_gene: NA; abundance: NA; CDR3nt: TGTGCCAGCAGTAACGGACAGGAAGCTTTCTTT; CDR3aa: CASSNGQEAFF
v_gene: TRBV6-5; j_gene: TRBJ2-7; d_gene: NA; abundance: NA; CDR3nt: TGTGCCAGCAGTTACTCGGGCGGGTTCTACGAGCAGTACTTC; CDR3aa: CASSYSGGFYEQYF
v_gene: TRBV28; j_gene: TRBJ2-7; d_gene: NA; abundance: NA; CDR3nt: TGTGCCAGCAGTTTATCCAGCTACGAGCAGTACTTC; CDR3aa: CASSLSSYEQYF
v_gene: TRBV30; j_gene: TRBJ2-3; d_gene: NA; abundance: NA; CDR3nt: TGTGCCTGGAGTCCCCAGGGAGATACGCAGTATTTT; CDR3aa: CAWSPQGDTQYF
v_gene: TRBV10-1; j_gene: TRBJ2-3; d_gene: TRBD2; abundance: NA; CDR3nt: TGCGCCAGCAGTGAGAAACTAGCGGGCACAGATACGCAGTATTTT; CDR3aa: CASSEKLAGTDTQYF
v_gene: TRBV4-1; j_gene: TRBJ2-3; d_gene: TRBD2; abundance: NA; CDR3nt: TGCGCCAGCAGCCAAGACACAGCGGGAAGGTGGGGTACGCAGTATTTT; CDR3aa: CASSQDTAGRWGTQYF